This entry lists 28 T cell receptor beta chains sequenced from one sample in a study of T-cell reconstitution after alpha-beta-depleted transplantation in children. As it was prepared, the TCRbeta library received unique molecular identifiers. MiXCR was run by TCRdb on the PCR reads, yielding one entry per CDR3 protein. Among about 580,000 distinct CDR3 sequences listed, 23% were seen once. The sequences come from PBMCs, mostly from graft donor cells, collected 360 days after TCRalphabeta/CD19-depleted stem cell transplant. Source of these receptors: a boy younger than two who had a stem cell transplant for acute myeloid leukemia, so the T cells may come from the graft donor.

The V gene is TRBV7-9, the J gene TRBJ2-1, with 7 bases identical to TRBD2. Germline lookup yields CDR1 SEHNR and CDR2 FQNEAQ (reference sequence). This CDR3 region has 16 residues. J was trimmed by 12 bases and V by 4 bases; bases with no gene match: 18. The CDR3 loop reads CASSSEIPGLISVQFF. In DNA, the CDR3 is TGTGCCAGCAGCTCCGAGATACCGGGACTAATTTCGGTGCAGTTCTTC.

The chain recombines TRBV20-1 with TRBJ2-7, with TRBD2 matching over 12 bases. The CDR3 is 14 amino acids. The trim removed 6 bases at V and 4 bases at J, leaving 7 bases unmatched. From germline, CDR1 is DFQATT and CDR2 SNEGSKA (reference sequence). The CDR3 protein is CSAELAGGRYEQYF. In nucleotides, the CDR3 is TGCAGTGCGGAACTAGCGGGGGGTCGGTACGAGCAGTACTTC.

The chain has TRBV4-1 and TRBJ2-7; tentatively, D is TRBD1 (5 bases). The CDR3 is 15 amino acids. Looked up from germline, CDR1 is MGHRA and CDR2 is YSYEKL. V was cut by 0 bases and J by 3 bases, with 12 bases left in between. This CDR3 reads CASSQDETDLYEQYV. The CDR3 coding sequence is TGCGCCAGCAGCCAAGACGAGACAGACCTCTACGAGCAGTACGTC.

Only a few counts were recorded for this clonotype. The CDR3 DNA reads TGCGCCAGCAGCCAAGATGATGACAGGTCTAATTCACCCCTCCACTTT. Translated: CASSQDDDRSNSPLHF. The gene calls are TRBV4-1 and TRBJ1-6; D might be TRBD1 (6 bases). CDR1 and CDR2 from the germline V gene are MGHRA and YSYEKL. This CDR3 is 16 amino acids long. The germline V and J ends were trimmed by 0 bases and 6 bases, with 12 bases remaining between them.

Ten or more counts support this clonotype. The rearrangement links TRBV20-1 to TRBJ1-2; 9 bases agree with TRBD1. Germline CDR1 and CDR2: DFQATT and SNEGSKA (reference sequence). This CDR3 contains 15 residues. V shed 0 bases and J 1 base; nucleotides not matched to a gene: 3. In nucleotides, the CDR3 is TGCAGTGCTAGAGATGGACAGGGGCTTAACTATGGCTACACCTTC. Its translation: CSARDGQGLNYGYTF.

This clonotype was counted ten times or more. CDR3 region: CASREGAVPLHF. The CDR3 region has the DNA TGTGCCAGCAGGGAGGGGGCCGTCCCCCTCCACTTT. The V call is TRBV12-3 or TRBV12-4, the J call TRBJ1-6, with TRBD1 matching over 7 bases. The CDR3 is 12 residues long. Trimming took 6 bases from V and 13 from J; bases not matched to a gene: 6.

This clonotype has ten or more counts. The junction departs from germline at one end; a sequencing error may be responsible. The V gene is TRBV7-2, the J gene TRBJ2-5, with 8 positions matching TRBD2. The CDR3 spans 12 residues. The germline gives CDR1 SGHTA, CDR2 FQGNSA. CDR3 region: CASRSVGGATHF. CDR3 in DNA: TGTGCCAGCAGATCGGTCGGGGGGGCCACTCACTTC.

The chain links TRBV7-2 to TRBJ2-7; 12 bases line up with TRBD2. The CDR3 sequence is 15 residues long. The V gene's germline CDR1 is SGHTA and CDR2 FQGNSA. J gave up 2 bases and V 6 bases, and 5 bases lay outside the gene matches. CDR3 in amino acids: CASRHLAGGPYEQYF. The CDR3 bases are TGTGCCAGCAGGCATCTAGCGGGGGGGCCCTACGAGCAGTACTTC.

A few counts support this clonotype. V gene TRBV20-1 combines with J gene TRBJ1-2; 7 nucleotides line up with TRBD1. The V and J ends lost 5 bases and 7 bases, in that order; junction bases with no gene match: 4. The CDR3 covers 11 residues. Germline values: CDR1 DFQATT, CDR2 SNEGSKA (reference sequence). In DNA form, the CDR3 reads TGCAGTGCTTTGACAGGGCTTGGCTACACCTTC. Protein: CSALTGLGYTF.

This clonotype was observed a handful of times. The gene calls are TRBV4-1 and TRBJ2-1, with a tentative D call TRBD1 (6 bases). The V end was cut by 4 bases, the J end by 10 bases, with 11 bases between. The CDR3 runs 12 residues. Germline CDR1 reads MGHRA; CDR2 reads YSYEKL. This CDR3 is CASSRVDREQFF. Here the CDR3 DNA reads TGCGCCAGCAGCCGAGTAGACAGGGAGCAGTTCTTC.

This rearrangement joins TRBV20-1 to TRBJ2-1, with 14 nucleotides matching TRBD2. Losses at the gene ends were 1 base for V and 6 bases for J; bases not matched to a gene: 5. Germline V gene lookup returns CDR1 DFQATT and CDR2 SNEGSKA (reference sequence). There are 16 residues in the CDR3. The CDR3 nucleotides are TGCAGTGCTAGAGTCTGGACTAGCGGGGGGCCCAATGAGCAGTTCTTC. It translates to CSARVWTSGGPNEQFF.

This clonotype was detected ten times or more. The genes are TRBV12-3 or TRBV12-4 and TRBJ1-6; D unresolved. The V end was cut by 5 bases, the J end by 6 bases, with 11 bases between. This CDR3 is 14 amino acids long. CDR3 sequence (DNA): TGTGCCAGCAGTCTGTGGTACAGTAATTCACCCCTCCACTTT. This gives the protein CASSLWYSNSPLHF.

This clonotype was seen repeatedly, ten times or more. The rearrangement uses TRBV6-5 and TRBJ1-1; D ambiguous. The CDR3 loop spans 15 amino acids. Germline-derived CDR1 and CDR2 are MNHEY and SVGAGI. V lost 0 bases and J 3 bases, leaving 11 bases between the germline ends. DNA for the CDR3: TGTGCCAGCAGTTACTCGGGTCTCCGGGACACTGAAGCTTTCTTT. It translates to CASSYSGLRDTEAFF.

V is TRBV12-3 or TRBV12-4 and J is TRBJ2-1; 9 bases agree with TRBD2. The ends lost 6 bases at V and 2 bases at J; junction bases unmatched: 5. The CDR3 sequence is 15 residues long. The CDR3 here is CASRPGTSPYNEQFF. The CDR3 DNA sequence: TGTGCCAGCAGACCCGGGACTAGCCCCTACAATGAGCAGTTCTTC.

This clonotype turned up a few times. CDR3 sequence (DNA): TGTGCCAGCAGTTTAGACAGGGGTATGATACAGCCCCAGCATTTT. Protein sequence: CASSLDRGMIQPQHF. The V gene is TRBV28, the J gene TRBJ1-5, with 8 bases aligning to TRBD1. The V gene's germline CDR1 is MDHEN and CDR2 SYDVKM. V dropped 2 bases and J dropped 7; count of bases not matched to a gene: 7. The length of the CDR3 is 15 residues.

V usage is TRBV6-2 or TRBV6-3 and J usage is TRBJ2-1; the match to TRBD2 covers 11 bases. The V and J ends lost 2 bases and 8 bases, in that order; junction bases with no gene match: 8. CDR3 length: 16 amino acids. From germline, CDR1 is MNHEY and CDR2 SVGEGT. The CDR3 protein is CASSYRLAGPLDEQFF. The CDR3 DNA sequence: TGTGCCAGCAGTTACCGACTAGCGGGGCCTTTGGATGAGCAGTTCTTC.

This clonotype appeared many times. The chain links TRBV20-1 to TRBJ2-1; D is unresolved. The CDR3 covers 13 residues. The V and J ends lost 6 bases and 4 bases respectively, with 13 bases between them. CDR1 is DFQATT, CDR2 SNEGSKA, per germline (reference sequence). This CDR3 reads CSATPRSYNEQFF. Here the CDR3 DNA reads TGCAGTGCCACGCCCCGGAGTTACAATGAGCAGTTCTTC.

Only one count was recorded for this clonotype. The rearrangement links TRBV7-9 to TRBJ2-7; possible D gene TRBD2, 5 bases. This CDR3 is 15 amino acids long. Per germline, CDR1 SEHNR and CDR2 FQNEAQ (reference sequence). V was shortened by 3 bases and J by 3 bases, with 15 bases between the two germline ends. This CDR3 reads CASSFGLSPGYEQYV. CDR3 DNA: TGTGCCAGCAGCTTCGGACTGTCCCCCGGCTACGAGCAGTACGTC.

The chain uses TRBV10-2 and TRBJ2-6, with 7 bases identical to TRBD1. V lost 6 bases to trimming and J lost 0 bases; unmatched junction nucleotides: 8. The CDR3 loop spans 17 amino acids. Per germline, CDR1 WSHSY and CDR2 SAAADI. The CDR3 sequence: CASRPGTVFSGANVLTF. In nucleotides, the CDR3 is TGCGCCAGCAGGCCCGGGACAGTCTTCTCTGGGGCCAACGTCCTGACTTTC.

In this sample, this clonotype turned up a few times. The rearrangement uses TRBV12-3 or TRBV12-4 and TRBJ2-3, with TRBD2 identical over 8 bases. The CDR3 runs 15 residues. V trimming: 5 bases; J trimming: 7 bases; junction bases outside the gene matches: 11. The CDR3 bases are TGTGCCAGCAGTACGGACCGGGGGGGCGTCAATACGCAGTATTTT. Residues: CASSTDRGGVNTQYF.

This chain links TRBV5-1 with TRBJ1-2, with D possibly TRBD1 on 5 matching bases. Trimming took 3 bases from V and 7 from J, leaving 22 bases between them. Germline CDR1 reads SGHRS; CDR2 reads YFSETQ. CDR3 length equals 16 residues. CDR3 nucleotides: TGCGCCAGCAGCTCCCTTCTGGTCCAGGGCGAAGCTGGCTACACCTTC. Its translation: CASSSLLVQGEAGYTF.

V is TRBV20-1 and J is TRBJ2-7; 7 bases match TRBD2. CDR3 size: 14 residues. The V gene end was trimmed by 6 bases and the J gene end by 3 bases; junction bases not matched to a gene: 11. Germline CDR1 is DFQATT and CDR2 is SNEGSKA (reference sequence). This chain's CDR3 is CSAETSPSFYEQYV. DNA of the CDR3: TGCAGTGCGGAGACTAGCCCGAGTTTCTACGAGCAGTACGTC.

This clonotype was found a few times. This chain connects TRBV7-6 to TRBJ1-1; D call uncertain. Germline V lookup: CDR1 SGHVS, CDR2 FNYEAQ. V was shortened by 1 base and J by 6 bases, with 6 bases between the two germline ends. CDR3 length: 12 residues. The CDR3 here is CASSLGESEAFF. Written as DNA, the CDR3 is TGTGCCAGCAGCTTAGGGGAGTCTGAAGCTTTCTTT.

This clonotype was recorded at least ten times. The CDR3 DNA reads TGTGCCAGCAGCCAAGTACGGAGGGCTGAAGCTTTCTTT. Encoded protein: CASSQVRRAEAFF. V gene TRBV14 combines with J gene TRBJ1-1; D unclear. This CDR3 region has 13 residues. Germline V lookup: CDR1 SGHDN, CDR2 FVKESK. V dropped 1 base and J dropped 6 bases, with 9 bases sitting between them.

This clonotype appeared many times. V is TRBV6-1 and J is TRBJ2-2; 8 bases align to TRBD1. After removal of 6 bases from V and 3 bases from J, the junction contained 9 bases not matched to a gene. The CDR3 spans 16 residues. CDR1 is MNHNS, CDR2 SASEGT, per germline. This CDR3 reads CASRGARTGHTGELFF. In DNA, the CDR3 is TGTGCCAGCAGGGGGGCTCGGACAGGGCACACCGGGGAGCTGTTTTTT.

The J gene is TRBJ2-7, the V gene TRBV5-1; a weak D match, TRBD1 (7 bases). With 2 bases removed from V and 7 bases from J, the gap between germline ends came to 13 bases. From germline, CDR1 is SGHRS and CDR2 YFSETQ. The CDR3 is made up of 13 amino acids. The CDR3 coding sequence is TGCGCCAGCAGCTTCCCGACAGGGAGGGAGCAGTACTTC. This sequence encodes CASSFPTGREQYF.

V usage is TRBV25-1 and J usage is TRBJ1-2; the D is unclear. V was cut by 3 bases and J by 5 bases, with 13 bases left in between. The CDR3 totals 14 residues. Germline values: CDR1 MGHDK, CDR2 SYGVNS. CDR3 sequence: CASSEVATNYGYTF. The CDR3 nucleotides read TGTGCCAGCAGTGAGGTGGCTACGAATTATGGCTACACCTTC.

V usage is TRBV20-1 and J usage is TRBJ2-2; no firm D call. There are 16 residues in the CDR3. Trimming shortened V by 3 bases and J by 3 bases, and 17 bases separated the two germline ends. Germline V lookup: CDR1 DFQATT, CDR2 SNEGSKA (reference sequence). CDR3 in amino acids: CSARGFGWQDTGELFF. The CDR3 DNA follows: TGCAGTGCTAGGGGTTTTGGGTGGCAGGACACCGGGGAGCTGTTTTTT.